These T cell receptor beta chains were read from a single sample in a study of T cells in Graves' hyperthyroidism and ophthalmopathy. TCRdb called the multiplex PCR reads again in MiXCR, with one record for every CDR3 protein. The sample contains about 360,000 distinct CDR3 sequences, approximately 13% of which appear only once. The sequenced sample was blood. Source of these receptors: a woman aged 18-29 years with Graves' hyperthyroidism. Each CDR3 is given with its conserved first and last residue. The D gene is left open where the match is weak. Clone sizes are given selectively: once, few, many, or a class where the clone is expanded.

J gene: TRBJ2-2
clone size: many
D gene: TRBD1
V gene: TRBV7-2
CDR3 DNA: TGTGCCAGCAGCTTGGGACAGCCCACCGGGGAGCTGTTTTTT
CDR3 protein: CASSLGQPTGELFF

J gene: TRBJ2-5
clone size: .
D gene: .
V gene: TRBV18
CDR3 DNA: TGTGCCACCGGGATGGGGGGCTCGGAAGAGACCCAGTACTTC
CDR3 protein: CATGMGGSEETQYF

J gene: TRBJ1-2
clone size: many
D gene: .
V gene: TRBV29-1
CDR3 DNA: TGCAGCGTTGAATCCGGGGGCGAGGACTATGGCTACACCTTC
CDR3 protein: CSVESGGEDYGYTF

J gene: TRBJ2-7
clone size: .
D gene: .
V gene: TRBV12-3/TRBV12-4
CDR3 DNA: TGTGCCAGCAGTGGCCGGGACACTTACGAGCAGTACTTC
CDR3 protein: CASSGRDTYEQYF

J gene: TRBJ2-1
clone size: few
D gene: TRBD1
V gene: TRBV5-8
CDR3 DNA: TGTGCCAGCAGCCCGGGACAGGCCCCCTACAATGAGCAGTTCTTC
CDR3 protein: CASSPGQAPYNEQFF

J gene: TRBJ2-1
clone size: .
D gene: TRBD1
V gene: TRBV5-8
CDR3 DNA: TGTGCCAGCAGGTGGACAGGTACCAATGAGCAGTTCTTC
CDR3 protein: CASRWTGTNEQFF

J gene: TRBJ2-4
clone size: many
D gene: .
V gene: TRBV18
CDR3 DNA: TGTGCCAGCTCACCGCCGGGCGAGGGGAACATTCAGTACTTC
CDR3 protein: CASSPPGEGNIQYF

J gene: TRBJ1-2
clone size: .
D gene: TRBD1
V gene: TRBV6-1
CDR3 DNA: TGTGCCAGCAACAGGGGGCGGACAAACTATGGCTACACCTTC
CDR3 protein: CASNRGRTNYGYTF

J gene: TRBJ2-6
clone size: .
D gene: TRBD2
V gene: TRBV25-1
CDR3 DNA: TGTGCCAGCAGTGACTCACTAGCGGGAGACCCTGGGGCCAACGTCCTGACTTTC
CDR3 protein: CASSDSLAGDPGANVLTF

J gene: TRBJ2-5
clone size: many
D gene: TRBD2
V gene: TRBV28
CDR3 DNA: TGTGCCAGCAGTTTGGCGGGGGGGCTAGAGACCCAGTACTTC
CDR3 protein: CASSLAGGLETQYF

J gene: TRBJ2-1
clone size: many
D gene: TRBD2
V gene: TRBV20-1
CDR3 DNA: TGCAGTGCTAGACGCGGGGGGGCCCTTGAGCAGTTCTTC
CDR3 protein: CSARRGGALEQFF

J gene: TRBJ1-1
clone size: many
D gene: TRBD1
V gene: TRBV11-2
CDR3 DNA: TGTGCCAGCAGCTTCTACCACCGGGACAGGGGATGGAACACTGAAGCTTTCTTT
CDR3 protein: CASSFYHRDRGWNTEAFF

J gene: TRBJ2-2
clone size: many
D gene: TRBD2
V gene: TRBV9
CDR3 DNA: TGTGCCAGCAGTCAAGCGGGGGCGAACACCGGGGAGCTGTTTTTT
CDR3 protein: CASSQAGANTGELFF

J gene: TRBJ2-5
clone size: many
D gene: .
V gene: TRBV10-3
CDR3 DNA: TGTGCCACCAGGACAGATCAAGAGACCCAGTACTTC
CDR3 protein: CATRTDQETQYF

J gene: TRBJ2-5
clone size: many
D gene: .
V gene: TRBV9
CDR3 DNA: TGTGCCAGCAGCGTAGGGGGGACCGGGTGGGGAGAGACCCAGTACTTC
CDR3 protein: CASSVGGTGWGETQYF

J gene: TRBJ2-5
clone size: many
D gene: TRBD1
V gene: TRBV20-1
CDR3 DNA: TGCAGTGCTATGTTCCAGGGGGAATCGATCCAAGAGACCCAGTACTTC
CDR3 protein: CSAMFQGESIQETQYF

J gene: TRBJ2-3
clone size: few
D gene: TRBD2
V gene: TRBV7-9
CDR3 DNA: TGTGCCAGCAGCTCCCCACCGCGGAGGGGAAGTACTAGCGGGAAGGCAGATACGCAGTATTTT
CDR3 protein: CASSSPPRRGSTSGKADTQYF

J gene: TRBJ1-1
clone size: many
D gene: .
V gene: TRBV6-1
CDR3 DNA: TGTGCCAGCAGCAGGGAGGGATATAACACTGAAGCTTTCTTT
CDR3 protein: CASSREGYNTEAFF

J gene: TRBJ2-3
clone size: .
D gene: .
V gene: TRBV19
CDR3 DNA: TGTGCCAGTAGTATAGAACTAGCAGATACGCAGTATTTT
CDR3 protein: CASSIELADTQYF

J gene: TRBJ2-1
clone size: .
D gene: TRBD2
V gene: TRBV24-1
CDR3 DNA: TGTGCCACCAGTCTAGCGGGAGTGGGGTCGGAGCAGTTCTTC
CDR3 protein: CATSLAGVGSEQFF

J gene: TRBJ1-3
clone size: many
D gene: .
V gene: TRBV28
CDR3 DNA: TGTGCCAGCAGTTTAACCCTCTCTGGAAACACCATATATTTT
CDR3 protein: CASSLTLSGNTIYF

J gene: TRBJ2-1
clone size: few
D gene: .
V gene: TRBV9
CDR3 DNA: TGTGCCAGCAGCCCCCGTGGGCGCAGCTCCTACAATGAGCAGTTCTTC
CDR3 protein: CASSPRGRSSYNEQFF

J gene: TRBJ2-2
clone size: many
D gene: .
V gene: TRBV20-1
CDR3 DNA: TGCAGTGCTAGGGGGACCTGGGGGGGCGATGACGGGGAGCTGTTTTTT
CDR3 protein: CSARGTWGGDDGELFF

J gene: TRBJ1-2
clone size: .
D gene: .
V gene: TRBV5-8
CDR3 DNA: TGTGCCAGCAGCGCTGGCCGCGGCGGAATGTATGGCTACACCTTC
CDR3 protein: CASSAGRGGMYGYTF

J gene: TRBJ1-4
clone size: few
D gene: .
V gene: TRBV29-1
CDR3 DNA: TGCAGCGGATGGGGACATTTCGTCCGTAGGGAAAAACTGTTTTTT
CDR3 protein: CSGWGHFVRREKLFF

J gene: TRBJ2-7
clone size: many
D gene: .
V gene: TRBV27
CDR3 DNA: TGTGCCAGCAGTTTAGGGTGGGCAGGGACCTACGAGCAGTGCTTC
CDR3 protein: CASSLGWAGTYEQCF

J gene: TRBJ2-5
clone size: few
D gene: .
V gene: TRBV7-2
CDR3 DNA: TGTGCCAGCAGCACACCGGGACTCAAAGAGACCCAGTACTTC
CDR3 protein: CASSTPGLKETQYF

J gene: TRBJ2-1
clone size: many
D gene: TRBD1
V gene: TRBV20-1
CDR3 DNA: TGCAGTGCTAGAGCGGGGGACAGGGGGAGGGTCAATGAGCAGTTCTTC
CDR3 protein: CSARAGDRGRVNEQFF

J gene: TRBJ1-1
clone size: few
D gene: .
V gene: TRBV4-1
CDR3 DNA: TGCGCCAGCACCTATGGGTATCGGGTGAACACTGAAGCTTTCTTT
CDR3 protein: CASTYGYRVNTEAFF

J gene: TRBJ2-1
clone size: many
D gene: TRBD2
V gene: TRBV6-2/TRBV6-3
CDR3 DNA: TGTGCCAGCAGTTACGATCTAGCGGGAGTGGGGAATGAGCAGTTCTTC
CDR3 protein: CASSYDLAGVGNEQFF

J gene: TRBJ1-1
clone size: many
D gene: TRBD1
V gene: TRBV27
CDR3 DNA: TGTGCCAGCAGTCCGACAGGGGCCGGGGAGGGAAAAGCTTTCTTT
CDR3 protein: CASSPTGAGEGKAFF

J gene: TRBJ2-3
clone size: many
D gene: .
V gene: TRBV7-9
CDR3 DNA: TGTGCCAGCAGCTCTACAAGGAACACAGATACGCAGTATTTT
CDR3 protein: CASSSTRNTDTQYF

J gene: TRBJ2-2
clone size: many
D gene: TRBD1
V gene: TRBV7-2
CDR3 DNA: TGTGCCAGCAGCGAGGACAGGGGAAAGACCGGGGAGCTGTTTTTT
CDR3 protein: CASSEDRGKTGELFF

J gene: TRBJ1-2
clone size: .
D gene: .
V gene: TRBV4-3
CDR3 DNA: TGCGCCAGCAGCCAAGATCTAATCGGGGGGGCCTATGGCTACACCTTC
CDR3 protein: CASSQDLIGGAYGYTF

J gene: TRBJ2-6
clone size: .
D gene: TRBD2
V gene: TRBV7-2
CDR3 DNA: TGTGCCAGCAGCTTTCCTTTGGCGGGAGGGCCTGGGGCCAACGTCCTGACTTTC
CDR3 protein: CASSFPLAGGPGANVLTF

J gene: TRBJ1-5
clone size: .
D gene: TRBD1
V gene: TRBV20-1
CDR3 DNA: TGCAGTGCTAGAGGCAGGGACAGGGGGTATCAGCCCCAGCATTTT
CDR3 protein: CSARGRDRGYQPQHF

J gene: TRBJ1-1
clone size: .
D gene: .
V gene: TRBV29-1
CDR3 DNA: TGCAGCGTTGGCGGAATAATGGGTTTGGAAGCTTTCTTT
CDR3 protein: CSVGGIMGLEAFF

J gene: TRBJ1-2
clone size: .
D gene: TRBD1
V gene: TRBV19
CDR3 DNA: TGTGCCAGTAGTATAGGCGGACAGGGGGCGTACGGCTACACCTTC
CDR3 protein: CASSIGGQGAYGYTF

J gene: TRBJ2-1
clone size: many
D gene: .
V gene: TRBV6-1
CDR3 DNA: TGTGCCAGCGGCTTTCTAGAGGGACCTAGCTCCTACAATGAGCAGTTCTTC
CDR3 protein: CASGFLEGPSSYNEQFF

J gene: TRBJ1-1
clone size: many
D gene: .
V gene: TRBV18
CDR3 DNA: TGTGCCATCTCCGGGGCTCTGGGCACTGAAGCTTTCTTT
CDR3 protein: CAISGALGTEAFF

J gene: TRBJ2-2
clone size: many
D gene: .
V gene: TRBV7-3
CDR3 DNA: TGTGCCAGCAGCCGGGACTCTGGGGTCACCGGGGAGCTGTTTTTT
CDR3 protein: CASSRDSGVTGELFF

J gene: TRBJ1-6
clone size: .
D gene: .
V gene: TRBV18
CDR3 DNA: TGTGCCAGCTCACCAGCGGGGGGTAGTTCACCCCTCCACTTT
CDR3 protein: CASSPAGGSSPLHF

J gene: TRBJ1-2
clone size: many
D gene: TRBD1
V gene: TRBV28
CDR3 DNA: TGTGCCAGCAGCCAGGGGGGACGGTACCATGGCTACACCTTC
CDR3 protein: CASSQGGRYHGYTF

J gene: TRBJ2-7
clone size: .
D gene: TRBD2
V gene: TRBV4-1
CDR3 DNA: TGCGCCAGCAGCCAAGATGGCGGGGGTGGCTACGAGCAGTACTTC
CDR3 protein: CASSQDGGGGYEQYF

J gene: TRBJ1-4
clone size: many
D gene: TRBD1
V gene: TRBV9
CDR3 DNA: TGTGCCAGCAGCGTAGGGGGGACAGGGGTAAATGAAAAACTGTTTTTT
CDR3 protein: CASSVGGTGVNEKLFF

J gene: TRBJ1-1
clone size: many
D gene: TRBD1
V gene: TRBV12-3/TRBV12-4
CDR3 DNA: TGTGCCAGCGGACTCACAGGGGGAAACACTGAAGCTTTCTTT
CDR3 protein: CASGLTGGNTEAFF

J gene: TRBJ2-1
clone size: .
D gene: TRBD2
V gene: TRBV19
CDR3 DNA: TGTGCCAGTAGTACGCTAGCGGGAGGGCAGCAGCAGTTCTTC
CDR3 protein: CASSTLAGGQQQFF

J gene: TRBJ1-1
clone size: many
D gene: .
V gene: TRBV28
CDR3 DNA: TGTGCCAGCAGTTCGGGGAGCCCGAACACTGAAGCTTTCTTT
CDR3 protein: CASSSGSPNTEAFF

J gene: TRBJ2-3
clone size: many
D gene: TRBD2
V gene: TRBV20-1
CDR3 DNA: TGCAGTGCTAGAAAGGTTGGGCGGGGGGCCGCAGATACGCAGTATTTT
CDR3 protein: CSARKVGRGAADTQYF

J gene: TRBJ1-3
clone size: many
D gene: .
V gene: TRBV20-1
CDR3 DNA: TGCAGTGCTGCCCCGGTTGGAGGAATTGTTCCCGGAAACACCATATATTTT
CDR3 protein: CSAAPVGGIVPGNTIYF

J gene: TRBJ1-4
clone size: few
D gene: .
V gene: TRBV7-2
CDR3 DNA: TGTGCCAGCAGCTTATATTCGGGGCGTAATGAAAAACTGTTTTTT
CDR3 protein: CASSLYSGRNEKLFF